Listed below are T cell receptor beta chains from one sample, sequenced in a study of blood T cell repertoires in COVID-19. Profiled with immunoSEQ multiplex PCR; TCRdb holds only in-frame clones, not every one. The sample gives fewer than 450,000 clones, about 87% of which show up once; more than 5% is in the top ten. Sequencing input: peripheral blood. All receptors derive from a woman aged 45-65 years with COVID-19, enrolled during active disease. The CDR3 runs from the conserved cysteine through the conserved F or W. The order of the fields is V gene, J gene, CDR3 length, CDR3 protein.

TRBV19	TRBJ2-1	21	CASSIEGTGLAGPSSYNEQFF
TRBV19	TRBJ1-5	12	CASSRYDQPQHF
TRBV12-3/TRBV12-4	TRBJ2-2	12	CASRRWPGELFF
TRBV30	TRBJ1-3	12	CASRQGWDTIYF
TRBV11-3	TRBJ1-6	14	CASRPARMSSPLHF
TRBV11-3	TRBJ2-6	17	CASSHGQGAPGANVLTF
TRBV6-5	TRBJ1-5	13	CASREAALRPQHF
TRBV27	TRBJ1-1	13	CASSQGGGTEAFF
TRBV30	TRBJ2-1	12	CAWSGRASEQFF
TRBV4-1	TRBJ2-3	18	CASSQGRGASGRADTQYF
TRBV7-2	TRBJ2-3	16	CASSPWQGGNTDTQYF
TRBV4-1	TRBJ1-5	15	CASSQIGLGDQPQHF
TRBV30	TRBJ2-1	17	CAWTVGAGTSIYNEQFF
TRBV10-3	TRBJ1-1	14	CAISGPTGRTEAFF
TRBV5-4	TRBJ1-6	15	CASSPGDRVNSPLHF
TRBV4-1	TRBJ2-7	14	CASSPTGGRYEQYF
TRBV6-2/TRBV6-3	TRBJ2-7	15	CASSYSQRTSYEQYF
TRBV4-2	TRBJ1-5	15	CASTPEGSGNQPQHF
TRBV7-8	TRBJ2-2	13	CASSLFLAGELFF
TRBV19	TRBJ2-7	14	CATNGNSAPHEQYF
TRBV15	TRBJ2-4	15	CATSRGGEKWNIQYF
TRBV19	TRBJ2-5	17	CASSTPPTGLGEETQYF
TRBV3-1/TRBV3-2	TRBJ2-5	16	CASSQDPLGSQETQYF
TRBV24-1	TRBJ2-5	15	CATSGRGTHQETQYF
TRBV7-9	TRBJ1-2	14	CASSPPVGGYGYTF
TRBV7-3	TRBJ2-1	17	CASSLGAGTGSGNEQFF
TRBV29-1	TRBJ2-1	15	CSVGLAENSYNEQFF
TRBV27	TRBJ2-5	16	CASRSSGRAHQETQYF
TRBV6-5	TRBJ2-1	16	CASSYVTSGGLNEQFF
TRBV3-1/TRBV3-2	TRBJ2-3	16	CASSQDPLTSTDTQYF
TRBV5-5	TRBJ1-6	16	CASSLDYTRGNSPLHF